Only a few counts were recorded for the clone carrying this T cell receptor beta chain. The sample is drawn from a study of T cells after yellow fever vaccination. Across the study: Where fractions had low cell numbers, libraries were prepared from them with the SMART-Seq v4 Ultra Low Input RNA kit.

TCRdb redid the calling of the 5' RACE reads with MiXCR, one entry per CDR3 protein. There are under 200,000 distinct CDR3 sequences in the sample; almost 7% occur only once, and 2.5% to 3% lies in the top ten. The CDR3 contains 14 residues. The J segment lost 11 bases and the V segment lost 4 bases, leaving 14 bases of the junction unmatched. The input for sequencing was CD4+ T cells sorted from PBMCs, taken about 5 days after the first yellow fever vaccination. The V gene is TRBV23-1, the J gene TRBJ2-7, with 7 bases identical to TRBD1. TRBV23-1 is placed among ORFs of uncertain function. The TCR comes from a man in his late teens or twenties who received the YFV17D yellow fever vaccine. CDR3 in DNA: TGCGCCAGCAGTCCCTCCGGGACAGATGTCCTTAAGTACTTC. As protein: CASSPSGTDVLKYF.